This T cell receptor (beta chain) was found in a study of T cells in Graves' hyperthyroidism and ophthalmopathy. As for the study in general: Blood was drawn when the patient was first diagnosed and still untreated.

Researchers amplified the TCR beta CDR3 regions from RNA transcripts. HTBI primers drove first-round RT-PCR of the TCR CDR3. MiXCR was run by TCRdb on the multiplex PCR reads, yielding one entry per CDR3 protein. The table includes about 640,000 distinct CDR3 sequences, more than 14% detected once. This CDR3 spans 14 amino acids. V gave up 7 bases and J gave up 3 bases; unmatched junction bases: 7. Germline loops: CDR1 SQVTM, CDR2 ANQGSEA. Study-level points and caveats: Most thyroid clonotypes expanded above 0.001 appeared in blood too. It was a median approximately 6.9 months before onset that the model predicted ophthalmopathy.

This clonotype was detected many times. Its antigen is undetermined. This chain connects TRBV29-1 to TRBJ2-1; 9 bases match TRBD2. Sequencing was done on a sample of blood. The TCR was taken from a woman aged 50 to 60 with Graves' ophthalmopathy. The CDR3 DNA follows: TGCAGCGGAGGAGGGACTAGCCTCTACAATGAGCAGTTCTTC. This gives the protein CSGGGTSLYNEQFF.